This T cell receptor (beta chain) originates from a study of HIV-infected patients and healthy controls. Alpha and beta constant-region primers primed reverse transcription of about 470 ng RNA. Separate chain-specific third strand synthesis with multiplexing indices produced the alpha and beta libraries. One entry per CDR3 protein results from TCRdb running MiXCR on the 5' RACE reads. The table has 15,000 or so distinct CDR3 sequences, roughly 7.6% seen once. By frequency in the sample, this clonotype is medium-sized. CDR3 length: 12 amino acids. Deletions cut 0 bases from V and 10 bases from J, with 12 bases between. Germline V gene lookup returns CDR1 GTSNPN and CDR2 SVGIG (reference sequence). The repertoire came from unfractionated whole blood and reflected all unsorted peripheral T cells.

The TCR sequence derives from an adult in good health. The sequenced material came from blood. The chain combines TRBV30 with TRBJ1-2; D unresolved. The CDR3 sequence is CAWSVLDGPYTF. In DNA form, the CDR3 reads TGTGCCTGGAGTGTACTAGACGGCCCCTACACCTTC.